The sequence of this T cell receptor beta chain was determined in a study of cytomegalovirus exposure and HLA in healthy donors (dated by TCRdb to the late 2010s). Describing the broader study: According to a later analysis, the approximately 120 validation repertoires were produced on the same platform as the approximately 600 repertoires of the first cohort. Along with the approximately 670-subject first cohort, a separate validation cohort of some 130 different subjects was used. The study was designed to test whether signatures of past pathogen exposure could be identified by cataloging public T cell receptors. To predict cytomegalovirus infection status, the study combined high-throughput TCR immunosequencing, statistical association of individual TCRs with disease status, and machine learning.

The donors were included in the validation cohort of 90 to 150 subjects, a group kept apart from the roughly 670-subject first cohort. Turning to this clone: The specificity of this receptor is unknown. One base away there is no much larger clone; base qualities are not given.

Broad study findings and their caveats: While some public TCRs were present in many individuals, most TCR sequences turned up only very rarely across donors. In vitro tests confirmed that a few of the cytomegalovirus-associated TCR beta chains recognize cytomegalovirus antigens. It was suggested by the authors that the approach could potentially be generalized to other disease states and immunological phenotypes. A later analysis found that TCRs clustered in the first cohort also tended to co-occur in the 110 or so validation repertoires, with more than 90% of cluster scores above 0. A later analysis had no HLA typing for the validation cohort, so co-occurrence there was scored across all 130 or so repertoires. A total of about 150 TCR beta chains were listed by the study as associated with cytomegalovirus. Cytomegalovirus status was reported to be diagnosed by the classifier with high specificity and sensitivity in both the original and validation cohorts.

Receptor amplification or capture employed the immunoSEQ multiplex PCR assay. From the authors' description of their analysis: A statistical classification framework was built to diagnose cytomegalovirus status from the catalog of TCR beta chain sequences. The source is immuneACCESS, and TCRdb retained only in-frame sequences with V and J called. Part of the clones is not carried over; for the studies checked, unresolved V genes explain less than half of this, and the remainder is unexplained. That table is the source of V, J and clone size, and D and trimming were worked out from the DNA. This sample has 50,000 or so clones in its table, and approximately 90% of those were observed once. The ten largest clonotypes hold around 9.2% of the sample. CDR1 is given as MGHDK and CDR2 as SYGVNS, both from the germline V gene. V and J lose 4 bases and 6 bases, and a span of 15 bases separates them. The CDR3 runs 14 residues from the cysteine to the phenylalanine. Just CDR3 DNA is preserved here, 42 bases in frame from base 1.

The origin of this receptor is a woman between 18 and 29 years old in good health and CMV-seropositive. The sequence links TRBV25-1 to TRBJ1-1, with the D gene not confidently named. Sequencing was carried out using PBMCs. The CDR3 region has the sequence CASSVTSASAEAFF. The base sequence is TGTGCCAGCAGTGTAACGAGCGCAAGCGCTGAAGCTTTCTTT.